This T cell receptor beta chain was sequenced during a study of OX40 agonist ivuxolimab in advanced cancers. About the research overall: Ivuxolimab, which is an agonistic anti-OX40 (CD134) antibody, was administered to the patients.

The assay was immunoSEQ multiplex PCR, and TCRdb's table has in-frame clones only and misses some. The sample lists around 100,000 clones, roughly 90% occurring once. Concerning this clone itself: Antigen: not known.

Notes on the study in general: There was clonal expansion of CD4+ and CD8+ blood T cells by week 6 at 0.1 to 3.0 mg/kg.

The germline V gene encodes CDR1 MNHEY and CDR2 SMNVEV (reference sequence). J was trimmed by 6 bases and V by 5 bases; bases with no gene match: 7. The CDR3 length is 15 residues. The origin of this receptor is an adult with an advanced solid tumor such as melanoma, head and neck, liver or kidney cancer. Material: CD4+ or CD8+ T cells sorted from blood, obtained in a trial of the OX40 agonist ivuxolimab. V and J are TRBV27 and TRBJ2-3, with TRBD2 matching 11 bases. The CDR3 is CASSPLAGGLDTQYF. In DNA form, the CDR3 reads TGTGCCAGCAGTCCGTTAGCGGGAGGGCTGGATACGCAGTATTTT.